This TCR beta chain was sequenced during a study of blood T cell repertoires in COVID-19. Measured with immunoSEQ multiplex PCR; TCRdb has only the in-frame clones, and not every one. This sample yields roughly 88,000 clones, of which 87% are seen a single time; 18% belongs to the top ten. The trim removed 6 bases at V and 0 bases at J, leaving 5 bases unmatched. Germline V gene data show CDR1 as SNHLY and CDR2 as FYNNEI. The CDR3 runs 15 residues. The receptor was isolated from a woman aged 55 to 70 with COVID-19, enrolled during active disease. The rearrangement joins TRBV2 to TRBJ1-3; 7 bases line up with TRBD1. Sequenced: peripheral blood. CDR3 in DNA: TGTGCCAGCAGCCCGACAGGGCACTCTGGAAACACCATATATTTT. Encoded protein: CASSPTGHSGNTIYF. The full variable domain, in which reference TRBV2 and TRBJ1-3 provide the parts outside the CDR3, is EPEVTQTPSHQVTQMGQEVILRCVPISNHLYFYWYRQILGQKVEFLVSFYNNEISEKSEIFDDQFSVERPDGSNFTLKIRSTKLEDSAMYFCASSPTGHSGNTIYFGEGSWLTVV.